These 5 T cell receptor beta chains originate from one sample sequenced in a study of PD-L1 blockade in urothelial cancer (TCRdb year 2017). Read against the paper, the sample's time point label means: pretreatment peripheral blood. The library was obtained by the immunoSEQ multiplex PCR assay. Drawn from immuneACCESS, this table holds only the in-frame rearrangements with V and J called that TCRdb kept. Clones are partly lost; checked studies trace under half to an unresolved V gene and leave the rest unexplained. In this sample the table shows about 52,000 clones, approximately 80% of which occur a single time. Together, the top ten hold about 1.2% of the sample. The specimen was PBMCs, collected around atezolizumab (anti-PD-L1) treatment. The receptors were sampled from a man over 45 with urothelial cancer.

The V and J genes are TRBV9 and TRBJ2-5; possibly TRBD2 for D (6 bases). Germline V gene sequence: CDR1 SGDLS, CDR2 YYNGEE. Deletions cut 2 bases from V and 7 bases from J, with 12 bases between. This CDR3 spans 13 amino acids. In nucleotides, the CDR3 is TGTGCCAGCAGCGTCGGGGACTCTGGGACCCAGTACTTC. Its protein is CASSVGDSGTQYF.

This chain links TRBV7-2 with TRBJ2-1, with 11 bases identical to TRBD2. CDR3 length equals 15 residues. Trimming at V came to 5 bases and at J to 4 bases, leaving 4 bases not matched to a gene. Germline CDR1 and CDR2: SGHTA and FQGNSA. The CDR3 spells CASSQLAGVYNEQFF. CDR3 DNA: TGTGCCAGCAGCCAACTAGCGGGGGTTTACAATGAGCAGTTCTTC.

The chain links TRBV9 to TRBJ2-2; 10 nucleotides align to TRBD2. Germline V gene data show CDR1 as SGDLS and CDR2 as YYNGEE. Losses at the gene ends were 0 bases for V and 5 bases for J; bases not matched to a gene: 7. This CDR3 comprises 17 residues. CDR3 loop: CASSVGRLAGVTGELFF. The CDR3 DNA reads TGTGCCAGCAGCGTAGGACGGCTAGCGGGAGTTACCGGGGAGCTGTTTTTT.

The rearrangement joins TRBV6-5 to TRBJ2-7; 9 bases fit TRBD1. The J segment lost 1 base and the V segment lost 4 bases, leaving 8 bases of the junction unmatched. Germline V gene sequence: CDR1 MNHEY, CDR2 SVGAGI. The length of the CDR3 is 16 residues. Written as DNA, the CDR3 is TGTGCCAGCAGTTCCATCGGGACAGGGTCATCCTACGAGCAGTACTTC. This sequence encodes CASSSIGTGSSYEQYF.

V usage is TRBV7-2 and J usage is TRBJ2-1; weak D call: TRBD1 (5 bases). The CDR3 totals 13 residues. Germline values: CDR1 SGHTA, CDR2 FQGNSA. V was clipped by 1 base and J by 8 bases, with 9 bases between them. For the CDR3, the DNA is TGTGCCAGCAGCTTAGGACAGAGGCATGAGCAGTTCTTC. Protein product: CASSLGQRHEQFF.